The next 18 T cell receptor beta chains were all read from a single sample in a study of shared clonotypes between healthy human individuals. The table came from immunoSEQ multiplex PCR; TCRdb's copy has only in-frame clones and leaves some out. This table holds about 2 million clones, about 95% found once. Naive CD8 cells lacked CD45RO, underwent positive selection for CCR7 and left out terminally differentiated effector memory CD45RA+ cells. The sample was naive CD8+ T cells sorted from blood. Every receptor here comes from a man younger than 35 in good health.

This clone has a single count. The chain combines TRBV5-4 with TRBJ2-3; 7 positions agree with TRBD1. The trim removed 3 bases at V and 4 bases at J, leaving 5 bases unmatched. CDR3 length equals 14 residues. CDR1 is SGHNT, CDR2 YYREEE, per germline (reference sequence). DNA of the CDR3: TGTGCCAGCAGCTCGGACAGGTCGCCAGATACGCAGTATTTT. It translates to CASSSDRSPDTQYF.

V is TRBV2 and J is TRBJ1-1; unclear D gene. Germline CDR1 reads SNHLY; CDR2 reads FYNNEI. Trimming stripped 3 bases from V and 4 bases from J, with 9 bases between. The CDR3 extends over 13 amino acids. CDR3 sequence (DNA): TGTGCCAGCAGTGACTTCCGGGCCACTGAAGCTTTCTTT. Its protein is CASSDFRATEAFF.

The chain links TRBV5-5 to TRBJ2-7, with D tentatively TRBD1 (6 bases). Germline V gene sequence: CDR1 SGHKS, CDR2 YYEKEE (reference sequence). The CDR3 totals 15 residues. V was pared by 1 base and J by 2 bases, with 13 bases between. The CDR3 protein is CASSLRDRPAYEQYF. Here the CDR3 DNA reads TGTGCCAGCAGCTTGCGAGACAGGCCAGCCTACGAGCAGTACTTC.

The chain links TRBV27 to TRBJ2-3; D remains unclear. CDR1 is MNHEY and CDR2 is SMNVEV in the germline V gene (reference sequence). Deletions cut 5 bases from V and 0 bases from J, with 18 bases between. The CDR3 is 17 amino acids. The CDR3 DNA follows: TGTGCCAGCAGTCGGCTTGGTCCCCCCAGTAGCACAGATACGCAGTATTTT. It encodes CASSRLGPPSSTDTQYF.

This clone was recorded only once. Other DNA sequences within the sample encode an identical CDR3. The rearrangement joins TRBV5-1 to TRBJ2-7, with D tentatively TRBD2 (6 bases). The CDR3 runs to 12 residues. Germline V gives CDR1 SGHRS, CDR2 YFSETQ. The V and J ends lost 4 bases and 3 bases respectively, with 8 bases between them. Here the CDR3 reads CASSLGGYEQYF. CDR3 nucleotide sequence: TGCGCCAGCAGCCTCGGGGGCTACGAGCAGTACTTC.

The chain links TRBV6-5 to TRBJ2-7, with a weak D call TRBD1 (5 bases). CDR1 is MNHEY, CDR2 SVGAGI, per germline. This CDR3 comprises 12 residues. V shed 5 bases and J shed 5 bases, with 10 bases lying between them. CDR3 DNA sequence: TGTGCCAGCAGTGCAGGGTACCACGAGCAGTACTTC. Protein product: CASSAGYHEQYF.

V is TRBV6-1 and J is TRBJ2-2, with D perhaps TRBD1 (6 bases). The CDR3 spans 13 residues. The germline CDR1 and CDR2 sequences are MNHNS and SASEGT. The ends were cut back, 2 bases at V and 6 bases at J, with 7 bases in the middle. The CDR3 is CASSEPGAGELFF. In DNA, the CDR3 is TGTGCCAGCAGTGAACCAGGGGCCGGGGAGCTGTTTTTT.

This clone was detected only once. This CDR3 is CASSIPGEPQHF. As DNA, the CDR3 is TGTGCCAGCAGCATTCCAGGGGAGCCCCAGCATTTT. The genes are TRBV5-4 and TRBJ1-5; tentatively, D is TRBD1 (6 bases). Germline-derived CDR1 and CDR2 are SGHNT and YYREEE (reference sequence). The CDR3 length is 12 residues. V lost 4 bases and J lost 8, with 10 bases in between.

V is TRBV14 and J is TRBJ2-7; weak D call: TRBD1 (5 bases). The CDR3 contains 14 residues. Looked up from germline, CDR1 is SGHDN and CDR2 is FVKESK. V lost 2 bases to trimming and J lost 0 bases, with 8 bases between them. The CDR3 loop reads CASSQWGHSYEQYF. The CDR3, as DNA: TGTGCCAGCAGCCAATGGGGCCACTCCTACGAGCAGTACTTC.

The CDR3 bases are TGTGCCAGCAGCCGACTAGCGGGGAGACTATACAATGAGCAGTTCTTC. It is translated as CASSRLAGRLYNEQFF. The chain combines TRBV27 with TRBJ2-1, with 11 bases that match TRBD2. With 6 bases clipped from V and 4 bases from J, the junction kept 8 bases outside the gene matches. The CDR3 covers 16 residues. Per the germline V gene, CDR1 is MNHEY and CDR2 is SMNVEV (reference sequence).

The CDR3: CASSDTGAGNTIYF. The DNA for the CDR3 is TGTGCCAGCAGCGATACAGGGGCTGGAAACACCATATATTTT. The rearrangement uses TRBV6-6 and TRBJ1-3; 7 bases fit TRBD1. Germline loops: CDR1 MNHNY, CDR2 SVGAGI (reference sequence). This CDR3 comprises 14 residues. J gave up 2 bases and V 6 bases, and 4 bases lay outside the gene matches.

The rearrangement uses TRBV2 and TRBJ2-7, with 8 nucleotides matching TRBD1. The CDR3 is made up of 15 amino acids. Germline CDR1 SNHLY, CDR2 FYNNEI. The V and J ends lost 5 bases and 7 bases, in that order; junction bases with no gene match: 13. The CDR3: CASSSLTGVLVEQYF. In nucleotides, the CDR3 is TGTGCCAGCAGTTCTCTGACAGGGGTGTTAGTGGAGCAGTACTTC.

The chain recombines TRBV7-9 with TRBJ2-7, with D tentatively TRBD2 (5 bases). Germline V gene lookup returns CDR1 SEHNR and CDR2 FQNEAQ (reference sequence). Trimming removed 4 bases from V and 2 bases from J, with 15 bases in between. The CDR3 has 15 residues. DNA for the CDR3: TGTGCCAGCAGCTCCCCCCGAGGGCCAACCTACGAGCAGTACTTC. It codes for CASSSPRGPTYEQYF.

The J gene is TRBJ2-5, the V gene TRBV2; 10 nucleotides agree with TRBD1. With V trimmed by 5 bases and J by 4 bases, 1 base remained unmatched. CDR1 and CDR2 from the germline V gene are SNHLY and FYNNEI. This CDR3 has 13 amino acids. DNA of the CDR3: TGTGCCAGCAGTCGGACAGGGGGAGAGACCCAGTACTTC. Translation gives CASSRTGGETQYF.

This rearrangement joins TRBV28 to TRBJ2-7; D unresolved. The CDR3 spans 13 residues. Germline CDR1 and CDR2: MDHEN and SYDVKM. The V end was cut by 4 bases, the J end by 2 bases, with 9 bases between. The CDR3 DNA reads TGTGCCAGCAGTTGGACGGAGACCTACGAGCAGTACTTC. It codes for CASSWTETYEQYF. The whole variable domain, remainder taken from reference TRBV28 and TRBJ2-7, is DVKVTQSSRYLVKRTGEKVFLECVQDMDHENMFWYRQDPGLGLRLIYFSYDVKMKEKGDIPEGYSVSREKKERFSLILESASTNQTSMYLCASSWTETYEQYFGPGTRLTVT.

V and J are TRBV29-1 and TRBJ2-1; D perhaps matches TRBD2 (6 bases). The germline gives CDR1 SQVTM, CDR2 ANQGSEA. The CDR3 covers 12 residues. Trimming removed 2 bases from V and 8 bases from J, with 10 bases in between. The CDR3 is CSVEIGSYEQFF. The CDR3 DNA is TGCAGCGTTGAAATCGGGAGCTATGAGCAGTTCTTC.

Worth noting for this clone: Compared with germline, one end of the junction differs, possibly owing to a read error. Other DNA sequences in this sample translate to the same CDR3. V gene TRBV2 combines with J gene TRBJ2-7; D may match TRBD1 or TRBD2 (6 bases each). Per the germline V gene, CDR1 is SNHLY and CDR2 is FYNNEI. The CDR3 consists of 13 residues. CDR3 region: CASSGGTPYEQYF. The CDR3 nucleotides read TGCGCCAGCAGTGGGGGGACACCCTACGAGCAGTACTTC.

V and J are TRBV2 and TRBJ2-7, with 8 bases lining up with TRBD2. V was pared by 0 bases and J by 5 bases, with 6 bases of the junction left unmatched. Germline V gene lookup returns CDR1 SNHLY and CDR2 FYNNEI. CDR3 length: 15 residues. The CDR3 region is CASSEAGTSANEQYF. CDR3 nucleotides: TGTGCCAGCAGTGAAGCGGGGACTAGTGCCAACGAGCAGTACTTC. Together with reference TRBV2 and TRBJ2-7, the CDR3 gives the full variable domain: EPEVTQTPSHQVTQMGQEVILRCVPISNHLYFYWYRQILGQKVEFLVSFYNNEISEKSEIFDDQFSVERPDGSNFTLKIRSTKLEDSAMYFCASSEAGTSANEQYFGPGTRLTVT.